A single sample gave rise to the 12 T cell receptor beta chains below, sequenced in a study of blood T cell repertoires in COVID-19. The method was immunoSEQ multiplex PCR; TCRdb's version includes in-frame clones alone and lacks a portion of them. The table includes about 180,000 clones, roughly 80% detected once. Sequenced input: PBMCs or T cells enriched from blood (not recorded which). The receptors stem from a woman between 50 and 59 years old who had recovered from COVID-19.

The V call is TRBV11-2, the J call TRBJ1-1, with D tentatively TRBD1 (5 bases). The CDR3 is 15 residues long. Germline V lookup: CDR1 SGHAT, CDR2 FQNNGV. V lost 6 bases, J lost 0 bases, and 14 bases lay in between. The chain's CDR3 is CASRFTGLMNTEAFF. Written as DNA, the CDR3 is TGTGCCAGCAGATTTACGGGACTGATGAACACTGAAGCTTTCTTT.

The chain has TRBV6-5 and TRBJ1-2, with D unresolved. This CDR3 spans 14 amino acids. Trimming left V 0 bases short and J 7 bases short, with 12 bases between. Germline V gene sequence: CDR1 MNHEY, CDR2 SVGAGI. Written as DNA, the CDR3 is TGTGCCAGCAGTTACTCGAACCGGGTATCTGGCTACACCTTC. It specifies CASSYSNRVSGYTF.

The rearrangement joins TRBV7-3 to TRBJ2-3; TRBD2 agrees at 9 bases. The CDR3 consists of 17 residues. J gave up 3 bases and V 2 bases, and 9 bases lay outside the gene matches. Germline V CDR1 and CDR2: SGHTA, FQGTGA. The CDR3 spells CASSLGLAGVRTDTQYF. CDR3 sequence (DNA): TGTGCCAGCAGCTTAGGATTAGCGGGAGTTCGTACAGATACGCAGTATTTT.

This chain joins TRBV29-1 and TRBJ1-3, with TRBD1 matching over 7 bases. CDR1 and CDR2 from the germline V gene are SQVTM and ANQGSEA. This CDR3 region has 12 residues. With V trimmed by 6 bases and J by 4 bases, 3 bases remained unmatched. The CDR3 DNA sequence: TGCAGCGTAGAGACAGGGGGAAACACCATATATTTT. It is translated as CSVETGGNTIYF.

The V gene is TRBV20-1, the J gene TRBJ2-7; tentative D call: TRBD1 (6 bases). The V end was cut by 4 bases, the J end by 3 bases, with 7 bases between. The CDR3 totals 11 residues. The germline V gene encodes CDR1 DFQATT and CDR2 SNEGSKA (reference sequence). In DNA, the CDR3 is TGCAGTGCTAAAGGGGGCTACGAGCAGTACTTC. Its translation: CSAKGGYEQYF.

CDR3 DNA: TGTGCCAGCAGCCGGGGACAGAGCTTTTACGAGCAGTACTTC. Its translation is CASSRGQSFYEQYF. The chain combines TRBV6-1 with TRBJ2-7; TRBD1 matches 7 bases. J was trimmed by 4 bases and V by 6 bases; bases with no gene match: 9. This CDR3 contains 14 residues. Germline V CDR1 and CDR2: MNHNS, SASEGT.

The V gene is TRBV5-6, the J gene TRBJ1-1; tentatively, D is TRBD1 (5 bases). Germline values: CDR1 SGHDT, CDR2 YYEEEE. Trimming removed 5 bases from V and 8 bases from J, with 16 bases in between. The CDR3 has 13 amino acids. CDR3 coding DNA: TGTGCCAGCAGTTATGACCGGGGGGGAGAAGCTTTCTTT. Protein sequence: CASSYDRGGEAFF.

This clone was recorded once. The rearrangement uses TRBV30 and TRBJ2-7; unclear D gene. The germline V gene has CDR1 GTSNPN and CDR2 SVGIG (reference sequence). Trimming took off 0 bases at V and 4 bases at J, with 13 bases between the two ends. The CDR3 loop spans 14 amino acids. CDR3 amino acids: CAWSVSGQRYEQYF. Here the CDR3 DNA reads TGTGCCTGGAGTGTATCCGGTCAGCGATACGAGCAGTACTTC.

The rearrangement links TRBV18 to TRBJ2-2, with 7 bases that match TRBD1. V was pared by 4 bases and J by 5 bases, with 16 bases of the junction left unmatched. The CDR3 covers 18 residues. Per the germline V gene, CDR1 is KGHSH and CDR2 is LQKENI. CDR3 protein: CASSLRLERQGETGELFF. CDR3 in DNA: TGTGCCAGCTCACTCCGGTTGGAGCGACAGGGTGAAACCGGGGAGCTGTTTTTT. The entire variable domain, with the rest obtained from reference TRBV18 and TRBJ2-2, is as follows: NAGVMQNPRHLVRRRGQEARLRCSPMKGHSHVYWYRQLPEEGLKFMVYLQKENIIDESGMPKERFSAEFPKEGPSILRIQQVVRGDSAAYFCASSLRLERQGETGELFFGEGSRLTVL.

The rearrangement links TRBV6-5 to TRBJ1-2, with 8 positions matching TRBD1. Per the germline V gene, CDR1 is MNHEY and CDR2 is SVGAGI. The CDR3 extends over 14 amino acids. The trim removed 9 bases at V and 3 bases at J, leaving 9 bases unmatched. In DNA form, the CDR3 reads TGTGCCAGTTTCCGGGACAGGTGGGACTATGGCTACACCTTC. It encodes CASFRDRWDYGYTF.

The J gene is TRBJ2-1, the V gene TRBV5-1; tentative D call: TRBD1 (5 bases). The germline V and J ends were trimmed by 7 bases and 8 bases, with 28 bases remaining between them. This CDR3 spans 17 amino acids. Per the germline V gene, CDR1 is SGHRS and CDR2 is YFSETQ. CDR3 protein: CASRRSLDNAKSYEQFF. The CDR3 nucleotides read TGCGCCAGCCGAAGGTCCTTGGACAACGCTAAATCATATGAGCAGTTCTTC. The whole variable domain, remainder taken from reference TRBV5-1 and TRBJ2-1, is KAGVTQTPRYLIKTRGQQVTLSCSPISGHRSVSWYQQTPGQGLQFLFEYFSETQRNKGNFPGRFSGRQFSNSRSEMNVSTLELGDSALYLCASRRSLDNAKSYEQFFGPGTRLTVL.

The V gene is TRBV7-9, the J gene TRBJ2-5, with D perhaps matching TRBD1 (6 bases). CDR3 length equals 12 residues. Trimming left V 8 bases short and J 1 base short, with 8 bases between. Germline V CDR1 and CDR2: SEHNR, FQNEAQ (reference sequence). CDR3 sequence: CASDRSQETQYF. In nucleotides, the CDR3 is TGTGCCAGCGACAGGAGCCAAGAGACCCAGTACTTC.